This T cell receptor beta chain stems from a study of T cell repertoires in cytomegalovirus infection. Study-level findings and limits: The ex vivo response showed dominance by HLA-C-restricted CMV-specific TCR beta clonotypes. Using cumulative public TCR beta family frequency, the authors identified those who carried CMV together with the relevant HLA.

From the reads, TCRdb called clonotypes with MiXCR, one entry per CDR3 protein. This table has 630,000 or so distinct CDR3 sequences, approximately 25% appearing once. This CDR3 has 15 amino acids. Germline CDR1 is LGHNT and CDR2 is FRNRAP. V shed 4 bases and J shed 0 bases, with 12 bases lying between them. This clonotype was seen a few times. Its antigen is unknown. The chain couples TRBV12-5 to TRBJ1-2; perhaps TRBD1 as D (5 bases). Sequencing used CD8+ T cells from PBMCs. This TCR was sampled from a human donor in good health (CMV status not recorded). Some clones in this sample may be carry-over from other donors' samples. The CDR3 nucleotides read TGTGCTAGTGGTTCCACTGACAGCTCTAACTATGGCTACACCTTC. It specifies CASGSTDSSNYGYTF.